Listed here are 26 T cell receptor beta chains from one sample, sequenced in a study of blood T cells in healthy people across ages. The authors ran a second PCR of about 7 to 12 cycles using a sample-barcoded 5' primer and a J-beta primer mix. TCRdb reprocessed the 5' RACE reads via MiXCR and lists one record per CDR3 protein. The top ten hold about 22% of the sample, which has under 950,000 distinct CDR3 sequences, about a fifth seen once. Sequencing was carried out using blood. The receptors here all came from a man between 65 and 79 years old in good health.

This clonotype has just a few counts. V is TRBV19 and J is TRBJ2-1; D gene uncertain. The CDR3 runs 13 residues. V lost 7 bases to trimming and J lost 6 bases, with 13 bases between them. Germline CDR1 and CDR2: LNHDA and SQIVND (reference sequence). CDR3 protein: CASTREVSNEQFF. The CDR3 nucleotides read TGTGCCAGTACCCGAGAGGTTAGCAATGAGCAGTTCTTC.

The rearrangement joins TRBV3-1 to TRBJ2-3; D ambiguous. Germline V gene sequence: CDR1 LGHDT, CDR2 YNNKEL (reference sequence). The CDR3 is 13 residues long. Trimming cost V 3 bases and J 3 bases, with 7 bases left between them. The CDR3 sequence is CASSQKGTDTQYF. The CDR3 DNA is TGTGCCAGCAGCCAGAAGGGTACAGATACGCAGTATTTT.

In its sample, this clonotype was seen a few times. The genes are TRBV7-2 and TRBJ2-5; a weak D match, TRBD2 (7 bases). The end of the DNA fits TRBJ2-1 better, so the J call may be wrong. Germline assignment: CDR1 SGHTA and CDR2 FQGNSA. The CDR3 loop spans 14 amino acids. CDR3 nucleotides: TGTGCCAGCAGCTTTGAATCAGGGGAGGGTGAGCAGTTCTTC. This sequence encodes CASSFESGEGEQFF.

The chain employs TRBV12-3 or TRBV12-4 and TRBJ2-3; D possibly corresponds to TRBD2 (6 bases). Trimming cost V 8 bases and J 3 bases, with 18 bases left between them. The CDR3 covers 15 residues. The CDR3 here is CASATSRIWTDTQYF. The CDR3 nucleotides read TGTGCCAGCGCAACTAGCAGAATTTGGACAGATACGCAGTATTTT.

The chain has TRBV20-1 and TRBJ2-5; D may be TRBD2 (6 bases). The CDR3 covers 14 residues. The germline V and J ends were trimmed by 7 bases and 5 bases, with 20 bases remaining between them. The germline CDR1 and CDR2 sequences are DFQATT and SNEGSKA (reference sequence). CDR3 loop: CSVPPGVSQETQYF. The CDR3 nucleotides are TGCAGTGTCCCACCGGGGGTTTCCCAGGAGACCCAGTACTTC.

This clonotype was detected a few times. This chain uses TRBV5-1 with TRBJ2-1; D is undetermined. CDR3 length: 14 residues. CDR1 and CDR2 from the germline V gene are SGHRS and YFSETQ. V gave up 4 bases and J gave up 6 bases, with 14 bases separating them. The CDR3 sequence is CASSPLTGPNEQFF. CDR3 nucleotide sequence: TGCGCCAGCAGCCCCCTCACCGGGCCCAATGAGCAGTTCTTC.

This clonotype has a count of ten or more. The chain has TRBV5-1 and TRBJ2-7; 10 nucleotides line up with TRBD1. This CDR3 comprises 14 residues. The V gene's germline CDR1 is SGHRS and CDR2 YFSETQ. With 5 bases clipped from V and 6 bases from J, the junction kept 8 bases outside the gene matches. DNA for the CDR3: TGCGCCAGCAGACCCGGGACAGGGGTACCCGAGCAGTACTTC. Amino acid sequence: CASRPGTGVPEQYF. Complete variable domain (other parts from reference TRBV5-1 and TRBJ2-7): KAGVTQTPRYLIKTRGQQVTLSCSPISGHRSVSWYQQTPGQGLQFLFEYFSETQRNKGNFPGRFSGRQFSNSRSEMNVSTLELGDSALYLCASRPGTGVPEQYFGPGTRLTVT.

Ten or more counts support this clonotype. The genes are TRBV28 and TRBJ2-7; TRBD1 or TRBD2 may be the D gene (5 bases each). Germline CDR1 reads MDHEN; CDR2 reads SYDVKM. Trimming stripped 6 bases from V and 1 base from J, with 19 bases between. The CDR3 length is 16 residues. This chain's CDR3 is CASSWGFDSRSYEQYF. The CDR3 DNA is TGTGCCAGCAGCTGGGGGTTCGACAGTAGGTCCTACGAGCAGTACTTC.

There are a few counts of this clonotype. This chain uses TRBV7-7 with TRBJ2-7, with 14 bases identical to TRBD2. From germline, CDR1 is SSHAT and CDR2 FNYEAQ (reference sequence). The trim removed 5 bases at V and 6 bases at J, leaving 12 bases unmatched. This CDR3 has 17 amino acids. CDR3 residues: CASSPPGTSGGHAEQYF. CDR3 nucleotides: TGTGCCAGCAGCCCTCCCGGGACTAGCGGGGGCCATGCCGAGCAGTACTTC.

The chain combines TRBV6-5 with TRBJ2-7, with 7 bases lining up with TRBD1. The V and J ends lost 2 bases and 3 bases, in that order; junction bases with no gene match: 4. The CDR3 runs to 14 residues. Germline lookup yields CDR1 MNHEY and CDR2 SVGAGI. The CDR3 protein is CASSYRDSHYEQYF. The CDR3 DNA follows: TGTGCCAGCAGTTACCGGGACAGTCACTACGAGCAGTACTTC.

This clonotype was found once. V is TRBV20-1 and J is TRBJ2-6, with no clear D. CDR1 DFQATT and CDR2 SNEGSKA come from the germline V gene (reference sequence). Trimming took 7 bases from V and 2 from J, leaving 9 bases between them. The CDR3 is 13 residues long. For the CDR3, the DNA is TGCAGTGACCTAAAGGCTGGGGCCAACGTCCTGACTTTC. Amino acid sequence: CSDLKAGANVLTF.

This chain joins TRBV12-3 or TRBV12-4 and TRBJ2-3; a weak D match, TRBD1 (6 bases). V was trimmed by 3 bases and J by 1 base, leaving 17 bases between them. There are 17 residues in the CDR3. The CDR3 here is CASSFPQGTIRTDTQYF. The CDR3 DNA is TGTGCCAGCAGTTTCCCTCAGGGGACCATCCGCACAGATACGCAGTATTTT.

This clonotype was recorded a few times. This chain joins TRBV12-3 or TRBV12-4 and TRBJ1-5, with D uncertain. The CDR3 is 15 residues long. V was shortened by 2 bases and J by 0 bases, with 8 bases between the two germline ends. Written as DNA, the CDR3 is TGTGCCAGCAGTTTATGGTCAGATAGCAATCAGCCCCAGCATTTT. Its protein product is CASSLWSDSNQPQHF.

The rearrangement links TRBV20-1 to TRBJ2-3; weak D call: TRBD1 (5 bases). There are 14 residues in the CDR3. V lost 2 bases and J 4 bases, leaving 13 bases between the germline ends. Germline assignment: CDR1 DFQATT and CDR2 SNEGSKA (reference sequence). The CDR3 nucleotides are TGCAGTGCTAGAAAAGGGGTGGGTCCAGATACGCAGTATTTT. Translated: CSARKGVGPDTQYF.

This chain uses TRBV20-1 with TRBJ1-1, with a weak D call TRBD1 (5 bases). The CDR3 runs to 13 residues. CDR1 is DFQATT, CDR2 SNEGSKA, per germline (reference sequence). V was cut by 3 bases and J by 3 bases, with 11 bases left in between. The CDR3 coding sequence is TGCAGTGCTAGTCCCGGGGGGGACACTGAAGCTTTCTTT. Translation: CSASPGGDTEAFF.

This clonotype turned up a few times. The chain combines TRBV15 with TRBJ1-4, with TRBD1 matching over 8 bases. Germline loops: CDR1 LNHNV, CDR2 YYDKDF (reference sequence). There are 14 residues in the CDR3. The V and J ends lost 5 bases and 8 bases, in that order; junction bases with no gene match: 7. CDR3 residues: CATSAGQAFEKLFF. The DNA for the CDR3 is TGTGCCACCAGCGCGGGACAGGCGTTCGAAAAACTGTTTTTT.

CDR3 region: CSAAPWGQGVTDTQYF. CDR3 bases: TGCAGTGCAGCCCCCTGGGGACAGGGAGTCACAGATACGCAGTATTTT. The V and J genes are TRBV20-1 and TRBJ2-3; 9 bases match TRBD1. The CDR3 is 16 residues long. Germline V gene lookup returns CDR1 DFQATT and CDR2 SNEGSKA (reference sequence). With V trimmed by 6 bases and J by 2 bases, 12 bases remained unmatched.

The chain uses TRBV20-1 and TRBJ2-2; D is perhaps TRBD2 (5 bases). The CDR3 totals 14 residues. Germline V gene sequence: CDR1 DFQATT, CDR2 SNEGSKA (reference sequence). V was cut by 0 bases and J by 5 bases, with 10 bases left in between. In nucleotides, the CDR3 is TGCAGTGCTAGAGAGTCGGGGAAGACCGGGGAGCTGTTTTTT. It codes for CSARESGKTGELFF.

This clonotype was observed at least ten times. The rearrangement joins TRBV12-3 or TRBV12-4 to TRBJ2-5; TRBD2 matches at 8 bases. The CDR3 consists of 17 residues. Unmatched junction bases numbered 9, after V lost 2 bases and J lost 1 base. The CDR3, as DNA: TGTGCCAGCAGTTTACGCGGCCTAGCGGGCGGCCAAGAGACCCAGTACTTC. Protein: CASSLRGLAGGQETQYF.

This clonotype was observed a few times. The V call is TRBV5-1, the J call TRBJ1-1; 10 bases match TRBD1. The germline gives CDR1 SGHRS, CDR2 YFSETQ. The V gene end was trimmed by 4 bases and the J gene end by 3 bases; junction bases not matched to a gene: 9. This CDR3 is 16 amino acids long. For the CDR3, the DNA is TGCGCCAGCAGCCCCCGGGACAGGGGTGGGGACACTGAAGCTTTCTTT. It encodes CASSPRDRGGDTEAFF.

The chain uses TRBV24-1 and TRBJ2-1, with TRBD2 matching 11 bases. CDR3 length: 15 residues. The ends lost 4 bases at V and 7 bases at J; junction bases unmatched: 5. The germline CDR1 and CDR2 sequences are KGHDR and SFDVKD. The CDR3 coding sequence is TGTGCCACCAGTGACCCCGGGACTAGCGGAAATGAGCAGTTCTTC. This translates into CATSDPGTSGNEQFF.

In this sample, this clonotype turned up a few times. This chain joins TRBV6-6 and TRBJ2-1; maybe TRBD1 (6 bases). Germline V CDR1 and CDR2: MNHNY, SVGAGI (reference sequence). Trimming shortened V by 6 bases and J by 5 bases, and 20 bases separated the two germline ends. CDR3 size: 16 residues. The CDR3 spells CASSLLQGVLDNEQFF. The CDR3 nucleotides are TGTGCCAGCAGCCTATTACAGGGTGTCCTGGACAATGAGCAGTTCTTC.

This chain links TRBV12-3 or TRBV12-4 with TRBJ2-5; the D call may be TRBD1 or TRBD2 (5 bases each). Deletions cut 1 base from V and 10 bases from J, with 10 bases between. The CDR3 length is 12 residues. The CDR3 loop reads CASSLVEGLQYF. The CDR3 DNA sequence: TGTGCCAGCAGTTTAGTAGAGGGGCTCCAGTACTTC.

The chain uses TRBV4-3 and TRBJ1-2; 8 bases match TRBD1. Germline-derived CDR1 and CDR2 are LGHNA and YSLEER. CDR3 length equals 15 residues. V gave up 3 bases and J gave up 0 bases; unmatched junction bases: 3. The CDR3 region has the DNA TGCGCCAGCAGCCAGACGACAGGGGCTAACTATGGCTACACCTTC. Its protein is CASSQTTGANYGYTF.

The sample holds a few counts of this clonotype. The gene calls are TRBV15 and TRBJ2-3; no clear D. The CDR3 has 14 residues. Trimming left V 5 bases short and J 1 base short, with 10 bases between. The germline gives CDR1 LNHNV, CDR2 YYDKDF (reference sequence). This CDR3 reads CATSRIGGTDTQYF. CDR3 in DNA: TGTGCCACCAGCCGAATCGGTGGCACAGATACGCAGTATTTT.

This clonotype has only a few counts. The V and J genes are TRBV3-1 and TRBJ1-2; no clear D. CDR3 size: 14 residues. V lost 0 bases to trimming and J lost 2 bases, with 7 bases between them. In germline, CDR1 is LGHDT, CDR2 YNNKEL (reference sequence). This CDR3 is CASSQENSNYGYTF. CDR3 nucleotide sequence: TGTGCCAGCAGCCAAGAGAACTCAAACTATGGCTACACCTTC.